The next 25 T cell receptor beta chains were all read from a single sample in a study of shared clonotypes between healthy human individuals. Sequencing was performed with immunoSEQ multiplex PCR; in TCRdb, only in-frame clones are kept and a portion is missing. The table lists about 680,000 clones, around 73% of them singletons. The sequencing sample was made of memory CD4+ T cells sorted from blood. Subset here: CD45RA-negative fraction. These receptor sequences come from a woman in her 30s in good health.

In its sample, this clone was seen once. This chain connects TRBV7-9 to TRBJ2-7, with 8 bases matching TRBD2. Germline lookup yields CDR1 SEHNR and CDR2 FQNEAQ (reference sequence). The CDR3 loop spans 16 amino acids. The V gene end was trimmed by 5 bases and the J gene end by 3 bases; junction bases not matched to a gene: 12. CDR3 nucleotides: TGTGCCAGCAGCCACGGGCTAGCGGGTGTGGGCTACGAGCAGTACTTC. Amino acid sequence: CASSHGLAGVGYEQYF.

This chain connects TRBV7-9 to TRBJ2-7, with 12 bases matching TRBD2. The CDR3 runs to 15 residues. Per germline, CDR1 SEHNR and CDR2 FQNEAQ (reference sequence). The V and J ends lost 5 bases and 5 bases, in that order; junction bases with no gene match: 7. CDR3 region: CASSLTSGRSDEQYF. CDR3 in DNA: TGTGCCAGCAGCCTGACTAGCGGGAGATCAGACGAGCAGTACTTC.

V is TRBV4-1 and J is TRBJ1-3; D unresolved. The CDR3 consists of 16 residues. Germline CDR1 reads MGHRA; CDR2 reads YSYEKL. Trimming pared 0 bases from V and 4 bases from J, leaving 13 bases between. CDR3 in amino acids: CASSQDSAAGGNTIYF. DNA of the CDR3: TGCGCCAGCAGCCAAGATTCGGCAGCGGGGGGAAACACCATATATTTT.

The chain recombines TRBV7-9 with TRBJ2-5, with 13 nucleotides matching TRBD2. Germline-derived CDR1 and CDR2 are SEHNR and FQNEAQ (reference sequence). The CDR3 runs to 15 residues. V lost 4 bases to trimming and J lost 3 bases; unmatched junction nucleotides: 2. The CDR3 loop is CASSWTSGSKETQYF. The CDR3 DNA is TGTGCCAGCAGCTGGACTAGCGGGAGTAAAGAGACCCAGTACTTC.

The gene calls are TRBV6-5 and TRBJ1-1; D gene ambiguous. Germline V gives CDR1 MNHEY, CDR2 SVGAGI. The ends were cut back, 5 bases at V and 2 bases at J, with 15 bases in the middle. CDR3 length: 15 residues. The chain's CDR3 is CASSAERRANTEAFF. The CDR3 DNA reads as TGTGCCAGCAGTGCCGAGCGGAGGGCCAACACTGAAGCTTTCTTT.

As concerns this clone: This sample also contains other DNA sequences that code for the same CDR3. This chain uses TRBV28 with TRBJ1-5, with D unresolved. The germline gives CDR1 MDHEN, CDR2 SYDVKM. The CDR3 contains 13 residues. V gave up 8 bases and J gave up 3 bases, with 11 bases separating them. DNA for the CDR3: TGTGCCAGCCGACTGCTGTCCAATCAGCCCCAGCATTTT. Its protein product is CASRLLSNQPQHF.

The gene calls are TRBV28 and TRBJ2-1; 10 bases match TRBD2. Germline values: CDR1 MDHEN, CDR2 SYDVKM. This CDR3 comprises 15 residues. V dropped 4 bases and J dropped 5; count of bases not matched to a gene: 5. CDR3 region: CASSSRLAGDNEQFF. The CDR3 DNA is TGTGCCAGCAGTTCAAGACTAGCGGGCGACAATGAGCAGTTCTTC.

A few counts support this clone. The rearrangement joins TRBV30 to TRBJ1-4; D might be TRBD1 (5 bases). Germline loops: CDR1 GTSNPN, CDR2 SVGIG (reference sequence). The V gene lost 1 base and the J gene lost 8 bases, with 20 bases spanning the gap. This CDR3 has 16 amino acids. CDR3 sequence (DNA): TGTGCCTGGAGTGCCACGGCGGGGGGAGGGAAGGAAAAACTGTTTTTT. Translating it yields CAWSATAGGGKEKLFF.

J is TRBJ2-1 and V is TRBV6-1; D unclear. The CDR3 is 12 amino acids. The ends were cut back, 7 bases at V and 8 bases at J, with 12 bases in the middle. Germline V gene data show CDR1 as MNHNS and CDR2 as SASEGT. The CDR3 region is CASISAGHEQFF. The CDR3 DNA follows: TGTGCCAGCATTTCAGCCGGACATGAGCAGTTCTTC.

This clone was observed a few times. The chain employs TRBV4-2 and TRBJ1-1, with 7 bases matching TRBD1. V trimming: 6 bases; J trimming: 3 bases; junction bases outside the gene matches: 7. Per germline, CDR1 LGHNA and CDR2 YNFKEQ. The CDR3 length is 14 residues. DNA of the CDR3: TGTGCCAGCAGTCCACGGGACAGAGACACTGAAGCTTTCTTT. Translated, it gives CASSPRDRDTEAFF.

The J gene is TRBJ2-7, the V gene TRBV28; maybe TRBD2 (6 bases). V was shortened by 6 bases and J by 2 bases, with 17 bases between the two germline ends. The CDR3 is made up of 15 amino acids. Germline V lookup: CDR1 MDHEN, CDR2 SYDVKM. The CDR3 loop reads CASRGGGGAPYEQYF. CDR3 DNA sequence: TGTGCCAGCAGGGGGGGTGGCGGTGCTCCCTACGAGCAGTACTTC.

The chain carries TRBV6-5 and TRBJ1-5; D not resolved. CDR3 size: 13 residues. Germline V gene data show CDR1 as MNHEY and CDR2 as SVGAGI. The V gene lost 6 bases and the J gene lost 5 bases, with 11 bases spanning the gap. DNA for the CDR3: TGTGCCAGCAGCTTGGACGGTTATCAGCCCCAGCATTTT. It translates to CASSLDGYQPQHF.

The J gene is TRBJ1-1, the V gene TRBV28; D perhaps matches TRBD1 (5 bases). Trimming removed 4 bases at V and 1 base at J, with 13 bases between. Germline assignment: CDR1 MDHEN and CDR2 SYDVKM. The CDR3 extends over 15 amino acids. CDR3 in amino acids: CASSSAGTGNTEAFF. The CDR3 coding sequence is TGTGCCAGCAGTTCAGCCGGGACGGGGAACACTGAAGCTTTCTTT.

This clone was counted a few times. The sample has other DNA sequences that encode this CDR3 too. This sequence joins TRBV19 and TRBJ2-1, with 11 positions matching TRBD1. J lost 4 bases, V lost 0 bases, and 5 bases had no gene match. The CDR3 contains 17 residues. Germline V lookup: CDR1 LNHDA, CDR2 SQIVND (reference sequence). CDR3 sequence reads: CASSIDSGTGGYNEQFF. The CDR3 DNA reads as TGTGCCAGTAGTATAGATTCAGGGACAGGGGGTTACAATGAGCAGTTCTTC.

This rearrangement joins TRBV6-5 to TRBJ1-3; D gene uncertain. Trimming stripped 0 bases from V and 7 bases from J, with 13 bases between. The germline CDR1 and CDR2 sequences are MNHEY and SVGAGI. The CDR3 is 15 amino acids. The CDR3 is CASSYSGVRGNTIYF. The DNA of the CDR3 is TGTGCCAGCAGTTACTCGGGTGTCAGAGGGAACACCATATATTTT.

This clone came up once. The rearrangement links TRBV29-1 to TRBJ1-4; D is ambiguous. The CDR3 covers 12 residues. Germline CDR1 SQVTM, CDR2 ANQGSEA. Trimming took off 3 bases at V and 4 bases at J, with 6 bases between the two ends. Here the CDR3 DNA reads TGCAGCGTTGAGGCGAATAATGAAAAACTGTTTTTT. It codes for CSVEANNEKLFF.

The chain combines TRBV2 with TRBJ1-2; D ambiguous. This CDR3 is built from 12 residues. In germline, CDR1 is SNHLY, CDR2 FYNNEI. The germline V and J ends were trimmed by 7 bases and 8 bases, with 14 bases remaining between them. The CDR3 reads CASTAGSIGYTF. In DNA, the CDR3 is TGTGCCAGCACCGCCGGCTCTATAGGCTACACCTTC.

The chain joins TRBV30 to TRBJ1-6; D may be TRBD1 (5 bases). Deletions cut 3 bases from V and 10 bases from J, with 13 bases between. CDR1 and CDR2 from the germline V gene are GTSNPN and SVGIG (reference sequence). The CDR3 extends over 13 amino acids. CDR3 loop: CAWSGGVRSPLHF. The CDR3 DNA sequence: TGTGCCTGGAGCGGGGGGGTTCGGTCACCCCTCCACTTT.

CDR3 nucleotide sequence: TGTGCCAGCAGCTTAGGTGCAGGGCGACAAGAGACCCAGTACTTC. This gives the protein CASSLGAGRQETQYF. The rearrangement uses TRBV11-2 and TRBJ2-5; D is perhaps TRBD1 (5 bases). Trimming shortened V by 1 base and J by 2 bases, and 11 bases separated the two germline ends. The CDR3 loop spans 15 amino acids. CDR1 is SGHAT and CDR2 is FQNNGV in the germline V gene.

Note on this clone: A read error may be the cause here, since a much bigger clone is one base away. The chain employs TRBV14 and TRBJ1-2; 9 bases agree with TRBD1. This CDR3 has 15 residues. V lost 4 bases, J lost 0 bases, and 3 bases stayed unmatched. Germline CDR1 is SGHDN and CDR2 is FVKESK. CDR3 sequence: CASSPTGGANYGYTF. For the CDR3, the DNA is TGTGCCAGCAGCCCGACAGGGGGAGCTAACTATGGCTACACCTTC.

V gene TRBV5-6 combines with J gene TRBJ2-5; D could derive from TRBD1 or TRBD2 (5 bases each). V was trimmed by 1 base and J by 5 bases, leaving 9 bases between them. The CDR3 contains 13 residues. CDR1 and CDR2 (germline): SGHDT, YYEEEE. The CDR3 reads CASSLMGTETQYF. The DNA for the CDR3 is TGTGCCAGCAGCTTGATGGGGACGGAGACCCAGTACTTC.

The gene calls are TRBV7-9 and TRBJ2-7, with TRBD2 as a possible D gene (5 bases). The CDR3 has 13 residues. V gave up 5 bases and J gave up 1 base, with 9 bases separating them. The germline V gene has CDR1 SEHNR and CDR2 FQNEAQ (reference sequence). In DNA, the CDR3 is TGTGCCAGCAGCCACTGGGAGTCCTACGAGCAGTACTTC. Its translation is CASSHWESYEQYF.

The chain couples TRBV11-2 to TRBJ1-4; no definite D call. CDR1 is SGHAT and CDR2 is FQNNGV in the germline V gene. The V end lost 1 base, the J end lost 0 bases, and 9 bases lay between the germline ends. The CDR3 is 16 residues long. The CDR3 is CASSLVVSATNEKLFF. The CDR3 region has the DNA TGTGCCAGCAGCTTAGTAGTATCCGCAACTAATGAAAAACTGTTTTTT.

The chain recombines TRBV11-2 with TRBJ2-1; 10 bases map to TRBD2. V shed 4 bases, J shed 6 bases, and the junction held 12 bases outside the gene matches. CDR1 and CDR2 (germline): SGHAT, FQNNGV. This CDR3 region has 17 residues. The CDR3 nucleotides read TGTGCCAGCAGCTCTTCCTCAGCGGGAGGGCCCTCCAATGAGCAGTTCTTC. It encodes CASSSSSAGGPSNEQFF.

The V and J genes are TRBV28 and TRBJ1-2, with 9 bases lining up with TRBD1. V lost 7 bases and J lost 6; bases outside the gene matches: 9. The CDR3 covers 14 residues. Germline V gene data show CDR1 as MDHEN and CDR2 as SYDVKM. The CDR3 protein is CASTTGQGTHGYTF. CDR3 DNA: TGTGCCAGCACCACGGGACAGGGAACACATGGCTACACCTTC.